This is a list of T cell receptor beta chains from one sample in a study of blood T cell repertoires in COVID-19. Repertoires were generated with immunoSEQ multiplex PCR, while TCRdb's copy carries only in-frame clones and drops some. The sample has about 280,000 clones; about nine tenths are singletons. The sample taken for sequencing was peripheral blood. Receptors originate from a young woman with active or convalescent COVID-19. The CDR3 runs from the conserved cysteine through the conserved F or W. D genes are given only for firm matches. Size values are once, few and many counts, or a class for expanded clones, and some rows have none.

>TRBD1|-|TRBV19|TRBJ2-3
TGTGCCAGTAGATCTCGACAGGGTACAGATACGCAGTATTTT
CASRSRQGTDTQYF
>-|-|TRBV28|TRBJ1-2
TGTGCCAGCAGTGCCCGCAGGGGTCATGGCTACACCTTC
CASSARRGHGYTF
>-|-|TRBV7-2|TRBJ1-5
TGTGCCAGCAGCCGCGCCCCCGGGGGCAATCAGCCCCAGCATTTT
CASSRAPGGNQPQHF
>-|once|TRBV6-1|TRBJ2-5
TGTGCCAGCAGTGAACTCCCCGGGACCCAGTACTTC
CASSELPGTQYF
>-|-|TRBV6-5|TRBJ2-1
TGTGCCAGCAGCCCCCCGGGGGTTTCCTACAATGAGCAGTTCTTC
CASSPPGVSYNEQFF
>-|-|TRBV7-8|TRBJ2-6
TGTGCCAGCAGCTTTGGACAGCACTCTGGGGCCAACGTCCTGACTTTC
CASSFGQHSGANVLTF
>TRBD2|-|TRBV5-1|TRBJ2-5
TGCGCCAGCACCTTACTAGCGGGGGGGCCCCAAGAGACCCAGTACTTC
CASTLLAGGPQETQYF
>TRBD2|-|TRBV10-2|TRBJ2-2
TGCGCCAGCAACCCGGGACTAGCGGGGACCGGGGAGCTGTTTTTT
CASNPGLAGTGELFF
>TRBD1|-|TRBV30|TRBJ1-1
TGTGCCTGGTCAGGGACAGGGGGGACTGAAGCTTTCTTT
CAWSGTGGTEAFF
>-|-|TRBV10-2|TRBJ2-5
TGCGCCAGCAGTCAATCCCCAGAGACCCAGTACTTC
CASSQSPETQYF
>-|-|TRBV29-1|TRBJ2-5
TGCAGCGTTGACCCTGGCCTTAAGACCCAGTACTTC
CSVDPGLKTQYF
>-|-|TRBV2|TRBJ1-5
TGTGCCAGCAGTTTTGACCCCGGGCAGCCCCAGCATTTT
CASSFDPGQPQHF
>-|-|TRBV18|TRBJ1-3
TGTGCCAGCTCACTAGGACAGAACTCTGGAAACACCATATATTTT
CASSLGQNSGNTIYF
>-|-|TRBV5-6|TRBJ2-3
TGTGCCAGCACCCGATGGGCCACAGATACGCAGTATTTT
CASTRWATDTQYF
>TRBD1|few|TRBV7-6|TRBJ2-3
TGTGCCAGCAGCCCATGGACAGGGGGCGGGGATACGCAGTATTTT
CASSPWTGGGDTQYF
>-|-|TRBV11-2|TRBJ2-2
TGTGCCAGCAGCCACAAGACAGGGCGGGGTAAAGGGGAGCTGTTTTTT
CASSHKTGRGKGELFF
>TRBD1|-|TRBV2|TRBJ2-7
TGTGCCAGCTCCGGGACAGGGGGAGTCGAGCAGTACTTC
CASSGTGGVEQYF
>TRBD1|-|TRBV24-1|TRBJ1-4
TGTGCCACCAGTGATTCGGGACAGGGGGCTGAAAAACTGTTTTTT
CATSDSGQGAEKLFF
>-|-|TRBV5-1|TRBJ2-3
TGCGCCAGCAGCTTGATCCCCGCAGATACGCAGTATTTT
CASSLIPADTQYF
>TRBD2|once|TRBV6-4|TRBJ2-1
TGTGCCAGCAGTGTCGGCAGCGGGGGGGTTGAGCAGTTCTTC
CASSVGSGGVEQFF
>TRBD2|-|TRBV7-3|TRBJ2-2
TGTGCCAGCACCCCGGGGGGAAACACCGGGGAGCTGTTTTTT
CASTPGGNTGELFF
>-|once|TRBV6-6|TRBJ1-2
TGTGCCAGCAGTTTGTTAGGGGCGGATGGCTACACCTTC
CASSLLGADGYTF
>-|-|TRBV5-6|TRBJ1-3
TGTGCCAGCACCAGGGGAAACACCATATATTTT
CASTRGNTIYF
>TRBD1|few|TRBV10-3|TRBJ1-6
TGTGCCATCAGCTTTGGACAGGGAGGGAATTCACCCCTCCACTTT
CAISFGQGGNSPLHF